Shown below are 18 T cell receptor beta chains from a single sample sequenced in a study of T cells in tuberculosis. Repertoires were generated with immunoSEQ multiplex PCR, while TCRdb's copy carries only in-frame clones and drops some. There are about 29,000 clones in the sample; roughly 93% occur only once, and around 4.9% lies in the top ten. The sequencing sample was made of PBMCs. The source of these receptors is a donor between 10 and 29 years old with latent tuberculosis or without tuberculosis infection.

The gene calls are TRBV6-6 and TRBJ2-1, with 13 bases identical to TRBD2. The CDR3 contains 15 residues. Looked up from germline, CDR1 is MNHNY and CDR2 is SVGAGI (reference sequence). Trimming at V came to 5 bases and at J to 8 bases, leaving 6 bases not matched to a gene. Here the CDR3 reads CASSRTSGGWDEQFF. DNA for the CDR3: TGTGCCAGCAGTCGGACTAGCGGGGGTTGGGATGAGCAGTTCTTC.

The rearrangement uses TRBV5-1 and TRBJ2-3; TRBD2 matches at 12 bases. Trimming removed 4 bases from V and 1 base from J; junction bases left unmatched: 4. Germline V CDR1 and CDR2: SGHRS, YFSETQ. CDR3 size: 16 residues. The CDR3 is CASSPRLAGGTDTQYF. The CDR3 nucleotides read TGCGCCAGCAGCCCCCGACTAGCGGGAGGCACAGATACGCAGTATTTT.

The V gene is TRBV4-2, the J gene TRBJ1-1; TRBD1 is a possible D gene (5 bases). The V and J ends lost 0 bases and 6 bases respectively, with 14 bases between them. The CDR3 sequence is 15 residues long. Germline CDR1 reads LGHNA; CDR2 reads YNFKEQ. CDR3 DNA sequence: TGTGCCAGCAGCCAAGAGCTAGGGGCTCCGGCTGAAGCTTTCTTT. Amino acids: CASSQELGAPAEAFF.

The V gene is TRBV19, the J gene TRBJ2-3; no definite D call. The V end was cut by 5 bases, the J end by 1 base, with 4 bases between. Germline V gene sequence: CDR1 LNHDA, CDR2 SQIVND (reference sequence). The CDR3 is 12 residues long. CDR3 in DNA: TGTGCCAGTAGTCGGGGCACAGATACGCAGTATTTT. It codes for CASSRGTDTQYF. Supplemented by reference TRBV19 and TRBJ2-3, the full variable domain reads DGGITQSPKYLFRKEGQNVTLSCEQNLNHDAMYWYRQDPGQGLRLIYYSQIVNDFQKGDIAEGYSVSREKKESFPLTVTSAQKNPTAFYLCASSRGTDTQYFGPGTRLTVL.

The rearrangement links TRBV11-2 to TRBJ2-7, with TRBD1 identical over 9 bases. Germline-derived CDR1 and CDR2 are SGHAT and FQNNGV. V lost 5 bases and J lost 3; bases outside the gene matches: 14. This CDR3 has 17 amino acids. This CDR3 is CASSRILGRDRDYEQYF. The CDR3 region has the DNA TGTGCCAGCAGCCGAATCCTGGGCCGGGACAGGGACTACGAGCAGTACTTC.

The V gene is TRBV7-3, the J gene TRBJ1-2; TRBD1 matches 8 bases. There are 14 residues in the CDR3. Germline-derived CDR1 and CDR2 are SGHTA and FQGTGA. J was trimmed by 8 bases and V by 1 base; bases with no gene match: 6. The CDR3 DNA reads TGTGCCAGCAGCTTAAATACAGGGGGGCAAGGCTACACCTTC. Translating gives CASSLNTGGQGYTF.

The chain combines TRBV19 with TRBJ1-5; D is unresolved. The CDR3 has 15 amino acids. Germline CDR1 and CDR2: LNHDA and SQIVND (reference sequence). V dropped 11 bases and J dropped 0 bases, with 17 bases sitting between them. The CDR3 reads CACNPDSHSNQPQHF. The CDR3 DNA reads as TGTGCCTGCAACCCCGACTCACATAGCAATCAGCCCCAGCATTTT.

This clone was recorded a few times. The chain joins TRBV7-9 to TRBJ1-5; no reliable D call. V dropped 4 bases and J dropped 8 bases, with 15 bases sitting between them. This CDR3 is built from 14 residues. Looked up from germline, CDR1 is SEHNR and CDR2 is FQNEAQ (reference sequence). The CDR3, as DNA: TGTGCCAGCAGCTCCGGCCCTCGCCGGGAGCCCCAGCATTTT. Amino acid sequence: CASSSGPRREPQHF.

The chain couples TRBV4-1 to TRBJ1-2; tentatively, D is TRBD1 (5 bases). The length of the CDR3 is 15 residues. Germline CDR1 MGHRA, CDR2 YSYEKL. Trimming removed 3 bases from V and 5 bases from J, with 16 bases in between. The CDR3 DNA reads as TGCGCCAGCAGCCAGCTAGACGGGGGATGGTATGGCTACACCTTC. It specifies CASSQLDGGWYGYTF.

The chain is built from TRBV7-2 and TRBJ1-2; D is unresolved. Germline CDR1 SGHTA, CDR2 FQGNSA. The V end lost 1 base, the J end lost 4 bases, and 7 bases lay between the germline ends. The CDR3 is 13 residues long. The chain's CDR3 is CASSLGSTYGYTF. CDR3 bases: TGTGCCAGCAGCTTAGGGTCTACCTATGGCTACACCTTC.

This CDR3 is CASSYGQGAAQPQHF. CDR3 sequence (DNA): TGTGCCAGCAGCTACGGACAGGGGGCGGCGCAGCCCCAGCATTTT. The chain combines TRBV6-6 with TRBJ1-5, with TRBD1 matching 11 bases. Germline V gene sequence: CDR1 MNHNY, CDR2 SVGAGI (reference sequence). V shed 6 bases, J shed 7 bases, and the junction held 8 bases outside the gene matches. The CDR3 runs 15 residues.

V usage is TRBV2 and J usage is TRBJ1-1, with 7 nucleotides matching TRBD1. V gave up 11 bases and J gave up 3 bases; unmatched junction bases: 9. CDR3 length: 13 residues. Germline V gives CDR1 SNHLY, CDR2 FYNNEI. DNA for the CDR3: TGTGCCGGTAGACAGGGAAGGGACACTGAAGCTTTCTTT. Amino acid sequence: CAGRQGRDTEAFF. The full variable domain, completed using reference TRBV2 and TRBJ1-1, is EPEVTQTPSHQVTQMGQEVILRCVPISNHLYFYWYRQILGQKVEFLVSFYNNEISEKSEIFDDQFSVERPDGSNFTLKIRSTKLEDSAMYFCAGRQGRDTEAFFGQGTRLTVV.

V gene TRBV15 combines with J gene TRBJ2-1; unclear D gene. The CDR3 is 14 residues long. Trimming left V 0 bases short and J 5 bases short, with 8 bases between. Germline V CDR1 and CDR2: LNHNV, YYDKDF (reference sequence). DNA for the CDR3: TGTGCCACCAGCAGAGAGGAGTACGACAATGAGCAGTTCTTC. Amino acids: CATSREEYDNEQFF.

This clone was seen only once. The chain couples TRBV28 to TRBJ1-1, with 8 nucleotides matching TRBD1. CDR3 length: 15 residues. In germline, CDR1 is MDHEN, CDR2 SYDVKM. The V gene end was trimmed by 5 bases and the J gene end by 2 bases; junction bases not matched to a gene: 7. The CDR3 region has the DNA TGTGCCAGCAGTCCGACCGACAGGGGCAACACTGAAGCTTTCTTT. Protein: CASSPTDRGNTEAFF. Variable domain in full (rest from reference TRBV28 and TRBJ1-1): DVKVTQSSRYLVKRTGEKVFLECVQDMDHENMFWYRQDPGLGLRLIYFSYDVKMKEKGDIPEGYSVSREKKERFSLILESASTNQTSMYLCASSPTDRGNTEAFFGQGTRLTVV.

The CDR3 is CASSFRETQYF. The CDR3 DNA is TGTGCCAGCAGCTTTAGAGAGACCCAGTACTTC. J is TRBJ2-5 and V is TRBV7-6; D remains unclear. Germline V lookup: CDR1 SGHVS, CDR2 FNYEAQ. The CDR3 has 11 amino acids. With 3 bases removed from V and 4 bases from J, the gap between germline ends came to 3 bases.

This chain uses TRBV28 with TRBJ2-7; D gene unclear. Trimming pared 7 bases from V and 0 bases from J, leaving 28 bases between. Germline lookup yields CDR1 MDHEN and CDR2 SYDVKM. This CDR3 region has 19 residues. In DNA, the CDR3 is TGTGCCAGCAAATCAGTGCAGACCGTCTTACCCTCTAGCTCCTACGAGCAGTACTTC. Its protein is CASKSVQTVLPSSSYEQYF.

The rearrangement links TRBV27 to TRBJ1-2; the match to TRBD1 covers 7 bases. Losses at the gene ends were 0 bases for V and 2 bases for J; bases not matched to a gene: 0. The CDR3 is 14 amino acids. CDR1 is MNHEY and CDR2 is SMNVEV in the germline V gene (reference sequence). The DNA of the CDR3 is TGTGCCAGCAGTTTATCACAGGGGAACTATGGCTACACCTTC. Translation: CASSLSQGNYGYTF.

V and J are TRBV5-1 and TRBJ1-1, with 9 bases matching TRBD1. V trimming: 4 bases; J trimming: 5 bases; junction bases outside the gene matches: 9. Germline V CDR1 and CDR2: SGHRS, YFSETQ. The CDR3 has 15 amino acids. CDR3 in DNA: TGCGCCAGCAGCCCGAACAGGGGGCGCAGGACTGAAGCTTTCTTT. The encoded protein is CASSPNRGRRTEAFF.